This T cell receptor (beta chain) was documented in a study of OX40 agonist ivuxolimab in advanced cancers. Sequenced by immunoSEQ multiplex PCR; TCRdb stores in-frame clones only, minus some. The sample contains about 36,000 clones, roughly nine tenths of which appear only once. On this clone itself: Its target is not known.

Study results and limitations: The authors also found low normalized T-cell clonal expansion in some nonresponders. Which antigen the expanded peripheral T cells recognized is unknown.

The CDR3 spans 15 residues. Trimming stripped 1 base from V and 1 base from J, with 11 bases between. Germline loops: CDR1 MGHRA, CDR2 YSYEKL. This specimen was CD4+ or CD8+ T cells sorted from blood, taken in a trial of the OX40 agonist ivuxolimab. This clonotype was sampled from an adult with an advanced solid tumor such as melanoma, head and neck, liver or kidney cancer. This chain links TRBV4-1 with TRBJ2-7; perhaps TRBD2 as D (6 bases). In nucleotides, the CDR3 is TGCGCCAGCAGCCAAGTCGGACTACGTTCCTACGAGCAGTACTTC. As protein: CASSQVGLRSYEQYF.